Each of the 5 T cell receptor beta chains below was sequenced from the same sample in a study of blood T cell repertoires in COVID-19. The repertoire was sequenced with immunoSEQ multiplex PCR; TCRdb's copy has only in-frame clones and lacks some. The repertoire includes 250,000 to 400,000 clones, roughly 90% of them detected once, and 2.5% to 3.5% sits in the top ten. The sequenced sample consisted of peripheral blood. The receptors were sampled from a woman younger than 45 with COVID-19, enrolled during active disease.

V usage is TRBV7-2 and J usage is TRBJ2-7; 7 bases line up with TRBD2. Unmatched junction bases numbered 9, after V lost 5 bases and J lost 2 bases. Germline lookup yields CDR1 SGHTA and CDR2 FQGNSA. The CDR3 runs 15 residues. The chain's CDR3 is CASSPQAGATYEQYF. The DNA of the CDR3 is TGTGCCAGCAGCCCCCAGGCGGGAGCAACCTACGAGCAGTACTTC.

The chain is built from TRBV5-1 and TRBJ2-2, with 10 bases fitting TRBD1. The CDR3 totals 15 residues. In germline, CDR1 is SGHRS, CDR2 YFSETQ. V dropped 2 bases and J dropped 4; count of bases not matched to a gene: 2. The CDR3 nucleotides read TGCGCCAGCAGCTTACGACAGGGGGCCACCGGGGAGCTGTTTTTT. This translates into CASSLRQGATGELFF.

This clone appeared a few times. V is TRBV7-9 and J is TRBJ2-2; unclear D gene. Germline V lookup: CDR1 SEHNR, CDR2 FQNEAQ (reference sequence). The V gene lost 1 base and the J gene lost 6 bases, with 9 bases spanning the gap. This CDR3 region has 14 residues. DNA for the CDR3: TGTGCCAGCAGCTTAGACCTAGGCGCCGGGGAGCTGTTTTTT. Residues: CASSLDLGAGELFF.

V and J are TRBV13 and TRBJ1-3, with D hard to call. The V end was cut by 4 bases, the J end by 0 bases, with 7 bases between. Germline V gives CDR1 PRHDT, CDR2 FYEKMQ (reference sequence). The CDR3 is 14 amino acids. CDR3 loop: CASSYRSSGNTIYF. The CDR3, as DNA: TGTGCCAGCAGCTACCGTAGCTCTGGAAACACCATATATTTT. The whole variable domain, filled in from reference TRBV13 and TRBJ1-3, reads AAGVIQSPRHLIKEKRETATLKCYPIPRHDTVYWYQQGPGQDPQFLISFYEKMQSDKGSIPDRFSAQQFSDYHSELNMSSLELGDSALYFCASSYRSSGNTIYFGEGSWLTVV.

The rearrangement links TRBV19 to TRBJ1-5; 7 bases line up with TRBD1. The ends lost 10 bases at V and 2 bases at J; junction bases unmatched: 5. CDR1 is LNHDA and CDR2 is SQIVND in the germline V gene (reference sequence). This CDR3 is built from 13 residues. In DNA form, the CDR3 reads TGTGCCACCTCCGGACAGGGCAATCAGCCCCAGCATTTT. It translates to CATSGQGNQPQHF. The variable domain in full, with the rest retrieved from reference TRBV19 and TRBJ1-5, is DGGITQSPKYLFRKEGQNVTLSCEQNLNHDAMYWYRQDPGQGLRLIYYSQIVNDFQKGDIAEGYSVSREKKESFPLTVTSAQKNPTAFYLCATSGQGNQPQHFGDGTRLSIL.